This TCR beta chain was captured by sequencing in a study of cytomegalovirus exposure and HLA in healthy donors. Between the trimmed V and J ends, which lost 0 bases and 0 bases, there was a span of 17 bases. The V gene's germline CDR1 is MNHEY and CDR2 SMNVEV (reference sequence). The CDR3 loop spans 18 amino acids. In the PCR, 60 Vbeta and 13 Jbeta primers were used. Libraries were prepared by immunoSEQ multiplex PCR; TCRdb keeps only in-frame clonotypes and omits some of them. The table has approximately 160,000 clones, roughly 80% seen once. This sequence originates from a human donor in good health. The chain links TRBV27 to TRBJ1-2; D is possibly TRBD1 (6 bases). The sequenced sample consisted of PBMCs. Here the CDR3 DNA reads TGTGCCAGCAGTTTATCGATTGGGGAGACAGGTTCTAACTATGGCTACACCTTC. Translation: CASSLSIGETGSNYGYTF.